This T cell receptor (beta chain) was captured by sequencing in a study of monozygotic twins with inflammatory bowel disease. The template-switching step introduced UMIs that carried a 6-nucleotide sample barcode. Each of TCRalpha and TCRbeta cDNA went through two nested PCRs, lasting about 16 and 10 cycles. TCRdb reprocessed the 5' RACE reads and keeps a single row for each CDR3 protein, giving no DNA. The table lists approximately 380,000 distinct CDR3 sequences. On this clonotype: Its antigen is not known.

Study-wide results and caveats: The study supported no single strong signal or clonotype linked to IBD. Compared with healthy twins, IBD patients shared fewer clonotypes with others, especially with disease activity.

The receptor comes from a human donor with ulcerative colitis or Crohn's disease, or a healthy co-twin of an affected twin (not recorded which). The specimen was blood.

The CDR3: CASSPRVFSTDTQYF. The V gene is TRBV28, the J gene TRBJ2-3; the D gene TCRdb calls, TRBD1, cannot be checked with no DNA. CDR3 length equals 15 residues. CDR1 and CDR2 from the germline V gene are MDHEN and SYDVKM.